A single sample is the source of the 14 T cell receptor beta chains below, sequenced in a study of technical replicates of blood from several donors. TCRdb keeps only in-frame clones here, not all; method: immunoSEQ multiplex PCR. The sample shows under 85,000 clones, around 97% of them seen only once. The sequencing input was T cells isolated from PBMCs. These TCRs come from a human donor in good health.

This chain connects TRBV19 to TRBJ1-4; tentative D call: TRBD1 (5 bases). The V gene's germline CDR1 is LNHDA and CDR2 SQIVND (reference sequence). The CDR3 sequence is 14 residues long. V was pared by 8 bases and J by 2 bases, with 12 bases between. The CDR3, as DNA: TGTGCCAGTCGGGCCCGGGGGACTAATGAAAAACTGTTTTTT. This encodes CASRARGTNEKLFF.

The rearrangement joins TRBV12-5 to TRBJ1-5, with 9 bases matching TRBD1. The CDR3 covers 15 residues. Trimming at V came to 2 bases and at J to 9 bases, leaving 8 bases not matched to a gene. The V gene's germline CDR1 is LGHNT and CDR2 FRNRAP. In nucleotides, the CDR3 is TGTGCTAGTGGTTTGAAGGGACAGGGTCACTGGCCCCAGCATTTT. It encodes CASGLKGQGHWPQHF.

This chain connects TRBV29-1 to TRBJ2-5, with 9 bases identical to TRBD1. CDR3 length equals 13 residues. Trimming removed 4 bases from V and 5 bases from J; junction bases left unmatched: 5. From germline, CDR1 is SQVTM and CDR2 ANQGSEA. In DNA, the CDR3 is TGCAGCGTTGTGACAGGGGGGAGGGAGACCCAGTACTTC. It yields the protein CSVVTGGRETQYF. Filled out from reference TRBV29-1 and TRBJ2-5, the complete variable domain reads SAVISQKPSRDICQRGTSLTIQCQVDSQVTMMFWYRQQPGQSLTLIATANQGSEATYESGFVIDKFPISRPNLTFSTLTVSNMSPEDSSIYLCSVVTGGRETQYFGPGTRLLVL.

The CDR3 sequence is CASSELEGLAAGYEQFF. The DNA of the CDR3 is TGTGCCAGCAGTGAATTAGAAGGACTAGCGGCGGGATATGAGCAGTTCTTC. V gene TRBV6-1 combines with J gene TRBJ2-1, with 10 bases that match TRBD2. After removal of 2 bases from V and 8 bases from J, the junction contained 12 bases not matched to a gene. CDR1 MNHNS and CDR2 SASEGT come from the germline V gene. The CDR3 totals 17 residues.

This chain links TRBV18 with TRBJ1-5; TRBD1 matches at 12 bases. CDR3 size: 17 residues. Germline assignment: CDR1 KGHSH and CDR2 LQKENI. The V segment lost 0 bases and the J segment 7 bases; nucleotides outside the gene matches: 7. Here the CDR3 reads CASSPPPGTGGGQPQHF. The CDR3, as DNA: TGTGCCAGCTCACCACCGCCCGGGACAGGGGGCGGGCAGCCCCAGCATTTT. Based on the CDR3 plus reference TRBV18 and TRBJ1-5, the full variable domain is NAGVMQNPRHLVRRRGQEARLRCSPMKGHSHVYWYRQLPEEGLKFMVYLQKENIIDESGMPKERFSAEFPKEGPSILRIQQVVRGDSAAYFCASSPPPGTGGGQPQHFGDGTRLSIL.

V usage is TRBV25-1 and J usage is TRBJ1-6, with D perhaps TRBD1 (5 bases). The V gene lost 2 bases and the J gene lost 11 bases, with 13 bases spanning the gap. Germline loops: CDR1 MGHDK, CDR2 SYGVNS. This CDR3 contains 14 residues. The CDR3 sequence is CASSELRDRAPLHF. For the CDR3, the DNA is TGTGCCAGCAGTGAACTCAGGGATCGTGCACCCCTCCACTTT.

The J gene is TRBJ1-6, the V gene TRBV25-1; D is perhaps TRBD1 (5 bases). The germline V gene encodes CDR1 MGHDK and CDR2 SYGVNS. The CDR3 spans 16 residues. V dropped 1 base and J dropped 7 bases, with 14 bases sitting between them. The CDR3 sequence: CASSELGHGSNSPLHF. CDR3 DNA sequence: TGTGCCAGCAGTGAATTGGGGCACGGCTCAAATTCACCCCTCCACTTT.

V and J are TRBV4-1 and TRBJ1-1; possibly TRBD1 for D (5 bases). The CDR3 is 15 amino acids. Germline V CDR1 and CDR2: MGHRA, YSYEKL. Trimming cost V 0 bases and J 8 bases, with 16 bases left between them. CDR3: CASSQDQGGAQEAFF. The CDR3, as DNA: TGCGCCAGCAGCCAAGATCAGGGAGGGGCACAAGAAGCTTTCTTT.

The V call is TRBV27, the J call TRBJ2-1, with D possibly matching TRBD1 (6 bases). This CDR3 has 14 residues. Germline CDR1 is MNHEY and CDR2 is SMNVEV (reference sequence). Trimming shortened V by 6 bases and J by 9 bases, and 18 bases separated the two germline ends. The DNA of the CDR3 is TGTGCCAGCAGAACGACGACAGGTCTAGGTGAGCAGTTCTTC. Translated: CASRTTTGLGEQFF.

J is TRBJ1-1 and V is TRBV28; 11 bases match TRBD1. V lost 4 bases to trimming and J lost 1 base; unmatched junction nucleotides: 8. This CDR3 has 17 amino acids. Per germline, CDR1 MDHEN and CDR2 SYDVKM. The CDR3 DNA reads as TGTGCCAGCAGTTACTGGACAGGGGGCAAGGGGAACACTGAAGCTTTCTTT. Translating it yields CASSYWTGGKGNTEAFF.

V and J are TRBV11-2 and TRBJ2-5; perhaps TRBD1 as D (6 bases). The CDR3 covers 16 residues. V lost 4 bases and J 5 bases, leaving 20 bases between the germline ends. Germline assignment: CDR1 SGHAT and CDR2 FQNNGV. The CDR3, as DNA: TGTGCCAGCAGCTGGGGAGAGGGACAAGGGAAGGAGACCCAGTACTTC. Amino acids: CASSWGEGQGKETQYF.

The chain combines TRBV6-4 with TRBJ1-1; TRBD1 matches at 9 bases. Germline assignment: CDR1 MRHNA and CDR2 SNTAGT. The CDR3 consists of 20 residues. V lost 6 bases and J lost 3; bases outside the gene matches: 23. For the CDR3, the DNA is TGTGCCAGCAGAAAAACAGGGGGCGGAGTACTCTACCTCGCGGACACTGAAGCTTTCTTT. It specifies CASRKTGGGVLYLADTEAFF.

This CDR3 is CATDFTGGLETQYF. CDR3 bases: TGTGCCACCGATTTCACAGGGGGTTTGGAGACCCAGTACTTC. The rearrangement joins TRBV6-1 to TRBJ2-5; TRBD1 aligns across 8 bases. Losses at the gene ends were 10 bases for V and 5 bases for J; bases not matched to a gene: 12. CDR1 MNHNS and CDR2 SASEGT come from the germline V gene. The CDR3 is 14 amino acids.

The rearrangement uses TRBV29-1 and TRBJ2-7; TRBD1 matches 7 bases. The length of the CDR3 is 13 residues. Unmatched junction bases numbered 11, after V lost 7 bases and J lost 5 bases. Germline values: CDR1 SQVTM, CDR2 ANQGSEA. The CDR3 DNA is TGCAGCGCCGAGGACAGGATCGCCCACGAGCAGTACTTC. It codes for CSAEDRIAHEQYF.